Below are 18 T cell receptor beta chains sequenced from a single sample in a study of T cell responses to AZD1222 COVID-19 vaccine. Clones were read by immunoSEQ multiplex PCR, and TCRdb kept only the in-frame ones, dropping some. The data hold about 92,000 clones, with 85% to 90% observed a single time. Source: peripheral blood, taken on day 0 of AZD1222 vaccination. The receptors were gathered from an adult in good health.

The chain is built from TRBV5-8 and TRBJ2-5, with a weak D call TRBD1 (5 bases). The CDR3 loop spans 14 amino acids. Germline V gene data show CDR1 as SGHTS and CDR2 as YDEGEE. With 1 base removed from V and 4 bases from J, the gap between germline ends came to 11 bases. CDR3 sequence reads: CASSLRGIRETQYF. The CDR3 DNA follows: TGTGCCAGCAGCTTGAGGGGAATCAGAGAGACCCAGTACTTC.

The chain is built from TRBV6-5 and TRBJ1-1, with a tentative D call TRBD1 (5 bases). The V gene lost 4 bases and the J gene lost 2 bases, with 11 bases spanning the gap. CDR1 and CDR2 (germline): MNHEY, SVGAGI. This CDR3 has 14 residues. CDR3 in amino acids: CASSFGTTNTEAFF. The CDR3 DNA follows: TGTGCCAGCAGTTTCGGGACGACCAACACTGAAGCTTTCTTT.

The chain employs TRBV6-5 and TRBJ2-1, with TRBD2 matching 8 bases. Germline assignment: CDR1 MNHEY and CDR2 SVGAGI. The CDR3 runs 13 residues. Trimming took 9 bases from V and 6 from J; bases not matched to a gene: 7. The DNA of the CDR3 is TGTGCCAGTGGGAGCGGGGGCCGCAATGAGCAGTTCTTC. It is translated as CASGSGGRNEQFF.

The chain joins TRBV19 to TRBJ1-5; D possibly corresponds to TRBD1 (6 bases). CDR1 and CDR2 (germline): LNHDA, SQIVND (reference sequence). This CDR3 is built from 17 residues. V was clipped by 7 bases and J by 2 bases, with 21 bases between them. This CDR3 is CASTAYSTAGGNQPQHF. The CDR3 coding sequence is TGTGCCAGTACGGCATATAGTACGGCAGGGGGCAATCAGCCCCAGCATTTT.

The chain carries TRBV7-9 and TRBJ1-4; D gene uncertain. CDR1 is SEHNR and CDR2 is FQNEAQ in the germline V gene (reference sequence). CDR3 length: 14 amino acids. Trimming stripped 0 bases from V and 8 bases from J, with 10 bases between. The CDR3 sequence: CASSLAGLGEKLFF. In DNA form, the CDR3 reads TGTGCCAGCAGCTTAGCCGGGCTCGGGGAAAAACTGTTTTTT.

This rearrangement joins TRBV2 to TRBJ2-3; D perhaps matches TRBD1 (5 bases). The CDR3 totals 12 residues. V lost 4 bases and J 6 bases, leaving 8 bases between the germline ends. CDR1 SNHLY and CDR2 FYNNEI come from the germline V gene. CDR3 bases: TGTGCCAGCAGTGTGGGGCACGATACGCAGTATTTT. Translated: CASSVGHDTQYF. The variable domain in full, with the rest retrieved from reference TRBV2 and TRBJ2-3, is EPEVTQTPSHQVTQMGQEVILRCVPISNHLYFYWYRQILGQKVEFLVSFYNNEISEKSEIFDDQFSVERPDGSNFTLKIRSTKLEDSAMYFCASSVGHDTQYFGPGTRLTVL.

CDR3 bases: TGTGCCAGCAGCCCGGACAGGGACGCTGAAGCTTTCTTT. Protein sequence: CASSPDRDAEAFF. J is TRBJ1-1 and V is TRBV6-5; 8 bases agree with TRBD1. Unmatched junction bases numbered 6, after V lost 6 bases and J lost 6 bases. Germline assignment: CDR1 MNHEY and CDR2 SVGAGI. This CDR3 comprises 13 residues.

The J gene is TRBJ2-1, the V gene TRBV7-8; TRBD2 matches 14 bases. The CDR3 has 16 residues. Germline CDR1 reads SGHVS; CDR2 reads FQNEAQ. The junction had 5 bases not matched to a gene; V was cut back by 5 bases and J by 5 bases. CDR3 loop: CASSKRTSGGHNEQFF. DNA for the CDR3: TGTGCCAGCAGCAAAAGGACTAGCGGGGGGCACAATGAGCAGTTCTTC.

The V and J genes are TRBV5-1 and TRBJ1-2; the D gene is possibly TRBD1 (5 bases). CDR3 size: 12 residues. Germline CDR1 and CDR2: SGHRS and YFSETQ. Deletions cut 4 bases from V and 5 bases from J, with 9 bases between. The CDR3 is CASSLQGYGYTF. For the CDR3, the DNA is TGCGCCAGCAGCCTGCAGGGATATGGCTACACCTTC.

This chain connects TRBV5-1 to TRBJ1-1, with D unclear. The length of the CDR3 is 15 residues. V was clipped by 0 bases and J by 1 base, with 10 bases between them. Looked up from germline, CDR1 is SGHRS and CDR2 is YFSETQ. The chain's CDR3 is CASSLAQTKNTEAFF. As DNA, the CDR3 is TGCGCCAGCAGCTTGGCCCAAACGAAGAACACTGAAGCTTTCTTT.

This clone was recorded a few times. The CDR3 is CASSRRTGRSTDTQYF. Written as DNA, the CDR3 is TGTGCCAGCAGCCGCCGTACCGGGAGGAGCACAGATACGCAGTATTTT. The chain employs TRBV5-4 and TRBJ2-3, with TRBD2 identical over 7 bases. The ends lost 4 bases at V and 0 bases at J; junction bases unmatched: 8. From germline, CDR1 is SGHNT and CDR2 YYREEE (reference sequence). There are 16 residues in the CDR3.

The V gene is TRBV19, the J gene TRBJ1-3; no definite D call. V lost 5 bases and J lost 2, with 16 bases in between. This CDR3 is built from 16 residues. CDR1 is LNHDA, CDR2 SQIVND, per germline (reference sequence). The CDR3 bases are TGTGCCAGTAGTGTGCAGGTTTCAGTGGCTGGAAACACCATATATTTT. Translation: CASSVQVSVAGNTIYF.

This chain uses TRBV10-2 with TRBJ2-7; D may be TRBD1 or TRBD2 (5 bases each). CDR1 WSHSY and CDR2 SAAADI come from the germline V gene. CDR3 size: 13 residues. Trimming left V 5 bases short and J 5 bases short, with 13 bases between. CDR3: CASSRDAPNEQYF. For the CDR3, the DNA is TGCGCCAGCAGTCGGGACGCCCCCAACGAGCAGTACTTC.

The chain combines TRBV19 with TRBJ2-7, with TRBD2 identical over 12 bases. Germline CDR1 and CDR2: LNHDA and SQIVND (reference sequence). This CDR3 has 15 amino acids. The J segment lost 1 base and the V segment lost 6 bases, leaving 4 bases of the junction unmatched. The chain's CDR3 is CASSKGLAGSYEQYF. As DNA, the CDR3 is TGTGCCAGTAGCAAAGGACTAGCGGGGTCCTACGAGCAGTACTTC.

The chain couples TRBV7-8 to TRBJ1-3, with D possibly TRBD1 on 5 matching bases. V shed 1 base and J shed 0 bases, with 10 bases lying between them. Germline CDR1 SGHVS, CDR2 FQNEAQ. The CDR3 is 16 amino acids. The CDR3 nucleotides are TGTGCCAGCAGCTTAGGATGGGGGAACTCTGGAAACACCATATATTTT. This translates into CASSLGWGNSGNTIYF. Based on the CDR3 plus reference TRBV7-8 and TRBJ1-3, the full variable domain is GAGVSQSPRYKVAKRGQDVALRCDPISGHVSLFWYQQALGQGPEFLTYFQNEAQLDKSGLPSDRFFAERPEGSVSTLKIQRTQQEDSAVYLCASSLGWGNSGNTIYFGEGSWLTVV.

V is TRBV11-2 and J is TRBJ2-5; 9 bases align to TRBD2. This CDR3 region has 16 residues. Germline V CDR1 and CDR2: SGHAT, FQNNGV. V shed 2 bases and J 5 bases; nucleotides not matched to a gene: 9. In DNA, the CDR3 is TGTGCCAGCAGCTTATCAGGCGGGGGGGCCGGGGAGACCCAGTACTTC. Translated: CASSLSGGGAGETQYF. Complete variable domain (other parts from reference TRBV11-2 and TRBJ2-5): EAGVAQSPRYKIIEKRQSVAFWCNPISGHATLYWYQQILGQGPKLLIQFQNNGVVDDSQLPKDRFSAERLKGVDSTLKIQPAKLEDSAVYLCASSLSGGGAGETQYFGPGTRLLVL.

The chain links TRBV11-2 to TRBJ2-7, with D possibly TRBD1 on 5 matching bases. Looked up from germline, CDR1 is SGHAT and CDR2 is FQNNGV. There are 12 residues in the CDR3. V dropped 4 bases and J dropped 7 bases, with 11 bases sitting between them. The CDR3 here is CASSSRAREQYF. CDR3 DNA: TGTGCCAGCAGCTCCAGGGCCAGGGAGCAGTACTTC.

The chain has TRBV10-3 and TRBJ1-2, with D possibly TRBD1 on 5 matching bases. Germline values: CDR1 ENHRY, CDR2 SYGVKD. The CDR3 consists of 14 residues. The V end was cut by 7 bases, the J end by 6 bases, with 18 bases between. The CDR3 DNA reads as TGTGCCATCACCCGTACAGGAGGGGAGGATGGCTACACCTTC. Translation gives CAITRTGGEDGYTF.